This is a list of T cell receptor beta chains from one sample in a study of CD8 T cells in ankylosing spondylitis. TCRdb reprocessed the 5' RACE reads via MiXCR and lists one record per CDR3 protein. Of roughly 250,000 distinct CDR3 sequences in the sample, about 10% were seen once. Sequences were obtained from blood, either unsorted or a sorted T cell fraction (not recorded which). The receptors shown here come from a male donor with ankylosing spondylitis or in good health (not recorded which). CDR3s include the opening cysteine and the closing phenylalanine or tryptophan. D genes are given only for firm matches. Rows may omit the clone size; those that give it use once, few, many or a size class.

size | J | V | D | DNA | CDR3
many | TRBJ2-7 | TRBV12-5 | . | TGTGCTAGTGGTTTGCCCATACCCCCTGAGCAGTACTTC | CASGLPIPPEQYF
many | TRBJ1-4 | TRBV2 | TRBD1 | TGTGCCAGCAGGACCGGGACAGGGGATGAAAAACTGTTTTTT | CASRTGTGDEKLFF
few | TRBJ2-5 | TRBV11-3 | . | TGTGCCAGCAGCTTAGGATCGACAGGACCAGTTCAAGAGACCCAGTACTTC | CASSLGSTGPVQETQYF
once | TRBJ2-3 | TRBV7-2 | . | TGTGGCAGCAGCTCCTCGGGACTTTACACAGATACGCAGTATTTT | CGSSSSGLYTDTQYF
few | TRBJ2-7 | TRBV6-1 | . | TGTGCCAGCACTCAGATGGATCACCTAGGCCTAGCGTCGACCTACGGGCAGTACTTC | CASTQMDHLGLASTYGQYF
few | TRBJ1-2 | TRBV20-1 | . | TGCTGTGCTAGAGGGGACTATCGCGCGATCTATGGCTACACCTTC | CCARGDYRAIYGYTF
many | TRBJ1-1 | TRBV6-1 | . | TGTGCCAGCAGAACAAGCAGCCGCACTGAAGCTTTCTTT | CASRTSSRTEAFF
. | TRBJ1-2 | TRBV7-2 | TRBD1 | TGTGCCAGCAGCTTACGGACAGGGGGCGGCTATGGCTACACCTTC | CASSLRTGGGYGYTF
few | TRBJ2-1 | TRBV27 | TRBD2 | TGTGCCAGCAGTTTACCTCTGAGCGGGGGGAACAATGAGCAGTTCTTC | CASSLPLSGGNNEQFF
many | TRBJ2-3 | TRBV7-9 | . | TGTGCCAGCAGCTTACTTATAGGGACGGTTGGAGATACGCAGTATTTT | CASSLLIGTVGDTQYF
many | TRBJ2-3 | TRBV5-1 | . | TGCGCCAGCAGCTTGGCAGGGGTCGGGACAGATACGCAGTATTTT | CASSLAGVGTDTQYF
few | TRBJ2-7 | TRBV11-2 | . | TGTGCCAGCAGCGCCGAGGGCCGTCCCTACGAGCAGTACTTC | CASSAEGRPYEQYF
few | TRBJ2-1 | TRBV4-1 | TRBD2 | TGCGCCAGCAGTCTTGAACGACTAGCGGGGGGCTTCCTGCAGTTCTTC | CASSLERLAGGFLQFF
. | TRBJ2-7 | TRBV28 | TRBD2 | TGTGCCAGCACCGGTTCGGGAGGGAACGAGCAGTACTTC | CASTGSGGNEQYF
. | TRBJ2-3 | TRBV5-1 | . | TGCGCCAGCAGCTGGGAGGGACAGCTGAGGGATACGCAGTATTTT | CASSWEGQLRDTQYF
many | TRBJ1-2 | TRBV5-1 | . | TGCGCCAGCAGCCCGGGCGCCCCGTCTTCGGGAGGCTACACCTTC | CASSPGAPSSGGYTF